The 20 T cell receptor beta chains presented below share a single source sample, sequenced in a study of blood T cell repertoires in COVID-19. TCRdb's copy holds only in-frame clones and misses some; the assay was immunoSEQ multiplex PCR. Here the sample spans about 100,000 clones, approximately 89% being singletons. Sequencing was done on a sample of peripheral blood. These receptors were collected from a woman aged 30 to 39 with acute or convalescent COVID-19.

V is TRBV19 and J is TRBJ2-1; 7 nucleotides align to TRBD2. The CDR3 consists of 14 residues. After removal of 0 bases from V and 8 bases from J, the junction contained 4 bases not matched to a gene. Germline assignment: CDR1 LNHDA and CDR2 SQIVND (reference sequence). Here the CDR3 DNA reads TGTGCCAGTAGTATAGATCTGGGGGGGGATGAGCAGTTCTTC. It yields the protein CASSIDLGGDEQFF.

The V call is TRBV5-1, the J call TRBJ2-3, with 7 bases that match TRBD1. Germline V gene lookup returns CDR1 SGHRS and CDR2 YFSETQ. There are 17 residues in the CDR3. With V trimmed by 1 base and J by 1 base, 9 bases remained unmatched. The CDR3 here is CASSLSLGQRGTDTQYF. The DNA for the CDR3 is TGCGCCAGCAGCTTGAGTTTGGGACAGAGGGGCACAGATACGCAGTATTTT.

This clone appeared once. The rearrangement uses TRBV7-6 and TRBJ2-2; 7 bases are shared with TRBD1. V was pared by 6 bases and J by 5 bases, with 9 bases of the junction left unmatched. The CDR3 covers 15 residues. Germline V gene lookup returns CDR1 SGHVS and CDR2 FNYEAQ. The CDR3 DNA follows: TGTGCCAGCAGGAGGGGGCCCGCTACTACCGGGGAGCTGTTTTTT. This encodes CASRRGPATTGELFF.

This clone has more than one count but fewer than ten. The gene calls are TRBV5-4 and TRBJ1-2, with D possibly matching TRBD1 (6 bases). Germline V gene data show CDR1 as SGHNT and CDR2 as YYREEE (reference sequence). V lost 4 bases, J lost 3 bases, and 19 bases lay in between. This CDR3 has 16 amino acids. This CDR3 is CASSKGGSQGDYGYTF. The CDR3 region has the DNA TGTGCCAGCAGCAAGGGCGGGTCACAGGGAGACTATGGCTACACCTTC.

The CDR3 here is CASSSAGGLSTDTQYF. CDR3 coding DNA: TGTGCCAGCAGCTCAGCGGGGGGGCTGAGCACAGATACGCAGTATTTT. This sequence joins TRBV5-6 and TRBJ2-3, with TRBD2 identical over 10 bases. Per the germline V gene, CDR1 is SGHDT and CDR2 is YYEEEE. J gave up 0 bases and V 3 bases, and 4 bases lay outside the gene matches. This CDR3 contains 16 residues.

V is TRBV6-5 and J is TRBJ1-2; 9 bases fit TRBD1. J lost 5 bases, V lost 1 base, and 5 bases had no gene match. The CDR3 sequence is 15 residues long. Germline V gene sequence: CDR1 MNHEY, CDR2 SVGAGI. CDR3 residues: CASSYWGQGWYGYTF. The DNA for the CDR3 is TGTGCCAGCAGTTACTGGGGACAGGGTTGGTATGGCTACACCTTC.

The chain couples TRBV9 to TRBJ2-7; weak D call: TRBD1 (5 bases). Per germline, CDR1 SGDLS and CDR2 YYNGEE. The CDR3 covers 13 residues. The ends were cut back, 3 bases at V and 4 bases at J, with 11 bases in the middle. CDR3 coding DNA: TGTGCCAGCAGCGGCGGACATACATACGAGCAGTACTTC. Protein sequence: CASSGGHTYEQYF.

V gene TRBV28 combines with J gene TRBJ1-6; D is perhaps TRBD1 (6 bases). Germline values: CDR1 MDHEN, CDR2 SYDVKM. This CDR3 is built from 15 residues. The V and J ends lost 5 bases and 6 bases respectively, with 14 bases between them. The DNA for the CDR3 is TGTGCCAGCAGTCCCCGGACAGTCACTAATTCACCCCTCCACTTT. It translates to CASSPRTVTNSPLHF.

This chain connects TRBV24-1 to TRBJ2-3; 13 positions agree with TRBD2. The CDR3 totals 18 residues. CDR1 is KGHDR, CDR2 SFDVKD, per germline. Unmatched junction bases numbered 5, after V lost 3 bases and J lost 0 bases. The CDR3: CATSDGTSGALSTDTQYF. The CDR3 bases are TGTGCCACCAGTGATGGGACTAGCGGGGCCCTAAGCACAGATACGCAGTATTTT.

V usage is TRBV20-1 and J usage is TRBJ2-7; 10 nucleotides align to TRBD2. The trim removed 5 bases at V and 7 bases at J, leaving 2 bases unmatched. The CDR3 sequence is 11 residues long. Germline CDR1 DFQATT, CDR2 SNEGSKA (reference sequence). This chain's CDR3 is CSAETSGEQYF. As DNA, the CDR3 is TGCAGTGCTGAGACTAGCGGGGAGCAGTACTTC.

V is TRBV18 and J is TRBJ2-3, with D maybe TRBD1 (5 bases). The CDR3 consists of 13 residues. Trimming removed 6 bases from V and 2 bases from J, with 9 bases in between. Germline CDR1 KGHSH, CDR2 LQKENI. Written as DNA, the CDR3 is TGTGCCAGCTCGCGACAGCCCACAGATACGCAGTATTTT. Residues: CASSRQPTDTQYF.

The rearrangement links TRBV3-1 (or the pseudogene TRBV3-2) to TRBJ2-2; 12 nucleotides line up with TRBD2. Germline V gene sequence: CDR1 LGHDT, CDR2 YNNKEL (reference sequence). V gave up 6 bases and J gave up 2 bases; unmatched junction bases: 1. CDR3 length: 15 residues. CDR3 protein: CASRLAGGNTGELFF. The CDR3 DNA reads TGTGCCAGCAGACTAGCGGGGGGAAACACCGGGGAGCTGTTTTTT.

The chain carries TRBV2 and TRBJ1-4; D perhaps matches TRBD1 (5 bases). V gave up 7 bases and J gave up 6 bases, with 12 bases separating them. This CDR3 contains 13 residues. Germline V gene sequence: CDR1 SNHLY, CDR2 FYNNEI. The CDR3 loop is CASIRGIDEKLFF. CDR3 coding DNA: TGTGCCAGCATACGGGGGATTGATGAAAAACTGTTTTTT. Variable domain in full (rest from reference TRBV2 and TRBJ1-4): EPEVTQTPSHQVTQMGQEVILRCVPISNHLYFYWYRQILGQKVEFLVSFYNNEISEKSEIFDDQFSVERPDGSNFTLKIRSTKLEDSAMYFCASIRGIDEKLFFGSGTQLSVL.

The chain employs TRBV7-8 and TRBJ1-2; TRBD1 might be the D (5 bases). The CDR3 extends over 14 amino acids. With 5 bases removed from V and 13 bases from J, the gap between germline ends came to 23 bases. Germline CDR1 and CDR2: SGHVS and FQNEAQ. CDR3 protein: CASSPHGGSGSCTF. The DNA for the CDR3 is TGTGCCAGCAGCCCCCACGGGGGGTCAGGGTCATGCACCTTC.

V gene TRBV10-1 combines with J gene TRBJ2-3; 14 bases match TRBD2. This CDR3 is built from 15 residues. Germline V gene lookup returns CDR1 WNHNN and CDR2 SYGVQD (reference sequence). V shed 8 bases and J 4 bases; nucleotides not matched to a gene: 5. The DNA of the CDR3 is TGCGCCAGCGCCCGGACTAGCGGGGGGCCAGATACGCAGTATTTT. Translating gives CASARTSGGPDTQYF.

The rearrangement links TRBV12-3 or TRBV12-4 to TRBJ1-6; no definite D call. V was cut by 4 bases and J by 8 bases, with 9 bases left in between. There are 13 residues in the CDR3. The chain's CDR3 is CASSSEHDSPLHF. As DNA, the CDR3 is TGTGCCAGCAGTTCCGAACATGATTCACCCCTCCACTTT.

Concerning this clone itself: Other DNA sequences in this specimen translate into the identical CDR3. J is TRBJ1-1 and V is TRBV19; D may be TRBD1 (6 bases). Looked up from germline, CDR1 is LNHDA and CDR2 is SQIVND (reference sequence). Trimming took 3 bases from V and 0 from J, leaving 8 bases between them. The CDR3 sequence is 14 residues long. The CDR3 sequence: CASSIGGLNTEAFF. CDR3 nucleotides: TGTGCCAGTAGTATCGGGGGGCTGAACACTGAAGCTTTCTTT.

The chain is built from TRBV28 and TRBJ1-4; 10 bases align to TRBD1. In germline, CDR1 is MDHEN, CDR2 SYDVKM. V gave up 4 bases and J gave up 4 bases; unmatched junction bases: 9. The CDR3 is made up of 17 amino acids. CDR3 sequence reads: CASSSRDRGYVNEKLFF. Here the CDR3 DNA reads TGTGCCAGCAGTTCCCGGGACAGGGGATACGTTAATGAAAAACTGTTTTTT.

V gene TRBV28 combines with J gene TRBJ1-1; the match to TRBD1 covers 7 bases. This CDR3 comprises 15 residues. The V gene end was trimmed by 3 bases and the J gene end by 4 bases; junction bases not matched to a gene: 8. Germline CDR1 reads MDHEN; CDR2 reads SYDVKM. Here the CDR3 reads CASSLNSGGRTEAFF. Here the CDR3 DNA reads TGTGCCAGCAGTTTGAATTCAGGGGGGCGCACTGAAGCTTTCTTT.

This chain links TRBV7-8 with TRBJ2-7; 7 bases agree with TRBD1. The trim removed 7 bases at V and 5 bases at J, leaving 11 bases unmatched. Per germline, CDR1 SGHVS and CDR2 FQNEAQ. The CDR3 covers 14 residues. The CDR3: CASTGPGQRDEQYF. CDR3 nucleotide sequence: TGTGCCAGCACCGGACCGGGACAGCGAGACGAGCAGTACTTC.